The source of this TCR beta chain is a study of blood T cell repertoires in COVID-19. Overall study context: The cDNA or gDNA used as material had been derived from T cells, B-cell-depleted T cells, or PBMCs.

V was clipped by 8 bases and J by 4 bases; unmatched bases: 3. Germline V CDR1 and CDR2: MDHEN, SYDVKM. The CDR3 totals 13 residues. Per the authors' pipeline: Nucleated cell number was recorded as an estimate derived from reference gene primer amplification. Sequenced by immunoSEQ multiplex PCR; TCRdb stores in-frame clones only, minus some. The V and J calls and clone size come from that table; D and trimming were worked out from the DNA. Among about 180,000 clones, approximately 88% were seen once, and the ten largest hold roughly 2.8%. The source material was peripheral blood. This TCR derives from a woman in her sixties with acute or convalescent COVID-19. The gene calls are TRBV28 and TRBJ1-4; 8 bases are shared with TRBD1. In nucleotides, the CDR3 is TGTGCCAGCGGACAGGGAATTAATGAAAAACTGTTTTTT. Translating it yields CASGQGINEKLFF.